This TCR beta chain comes out of a study of identical twins. Study results and caveats: Clonotypes of the beta chain that were abundant in cord blood carried fewer insertions (memory repertoires showed none).

In the case of this clonotype: The antigen is unknown.

MiXCR, run by TCRdb on the 5' RACE reads, gives a single entry per CDR3 protein. The sample carries nearly 900,000 distinct CDR3 sequences, 9% to 15% recorded once. Germline CDR1 SGHTA, CDR2 FQGNSA. V dropped 2 bases and J dropped 4 bases, with 14 bases sitting between them. The CDR3 consists of 15 residues. These data were also filed under a second study, of yellow fever vaccine responses in identical twins.

The rearrangement links TRBV7-2 to TRBJ1-1; D is perhaps TRBD1 (6 bases). The sample consisted of PBMCs. The TCR comes from a woman aged 18-29 years in good health. The DNA of the CDR3 is TGTGCCAGCAGCTTAATCGGGGGGGCTGGCACTGAAGCTTTCTTT. Translation: CASSLIGGAGTEAFF.